This T cell receptor beta chain was captured by sequencing in a study of cytomegalovirus exposure and HLA in healthy donors. PCR was performed using 60 Vbeta and 13 Jbeta primers. This table comes from immunoSEQ multiplex PCR, and its TCRdb copy is limited to in-frame clones, with some not included. The sample has 150,000 to 200,000 clones, 75% to 90% seen once. This CDR3 has 15 residues. Trimming pared 6 bases from V and 5 bases from J, leaving 17 bases between. Looked up from germline, CDR1 is MGHDK and CDR2 is SYGVNS. This chain links TRBV25-1 with TRBJ2-1; the D gene is possibly TRBD2 (6 bases). This clonotype was sampled from a male donor in good health and CMV-seronegative. Sequencing was performed on PBMCs. CDR3 loop: CASSPHGGPHNEQFF. CDR3 nucleotide sequence: TGTGCCAGCAGCCCACACGGGGGTCCCCACAATGAGCAGTTCTTC.